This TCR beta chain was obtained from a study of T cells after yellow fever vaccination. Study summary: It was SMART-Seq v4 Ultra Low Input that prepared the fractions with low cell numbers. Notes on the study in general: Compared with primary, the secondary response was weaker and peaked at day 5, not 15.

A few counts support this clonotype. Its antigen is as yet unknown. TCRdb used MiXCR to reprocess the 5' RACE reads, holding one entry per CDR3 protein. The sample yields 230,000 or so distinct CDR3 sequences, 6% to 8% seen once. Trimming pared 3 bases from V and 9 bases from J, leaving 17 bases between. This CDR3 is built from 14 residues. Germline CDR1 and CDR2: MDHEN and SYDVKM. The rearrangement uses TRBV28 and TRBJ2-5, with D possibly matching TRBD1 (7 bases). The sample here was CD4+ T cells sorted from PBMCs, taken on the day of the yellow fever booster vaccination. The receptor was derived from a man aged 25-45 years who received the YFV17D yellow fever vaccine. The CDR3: CASSLGQLLAAQYF. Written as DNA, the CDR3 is TGTGCCAGCAGTTTGGGACAGTTGTTAGCGGCCCAGTACTTC.